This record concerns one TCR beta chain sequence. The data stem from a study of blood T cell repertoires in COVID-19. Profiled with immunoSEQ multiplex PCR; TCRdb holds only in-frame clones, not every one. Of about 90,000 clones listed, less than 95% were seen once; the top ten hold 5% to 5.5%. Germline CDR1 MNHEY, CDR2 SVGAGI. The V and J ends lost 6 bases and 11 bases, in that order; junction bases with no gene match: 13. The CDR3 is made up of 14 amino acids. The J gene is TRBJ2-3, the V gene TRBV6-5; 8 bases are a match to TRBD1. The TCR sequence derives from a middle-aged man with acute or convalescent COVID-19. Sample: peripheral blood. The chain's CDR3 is CASSLDRGSPWQYF. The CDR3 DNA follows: TGTGCCAGCAGCCTAGACAGGGGATCCCCATGGCAGTATTTT.